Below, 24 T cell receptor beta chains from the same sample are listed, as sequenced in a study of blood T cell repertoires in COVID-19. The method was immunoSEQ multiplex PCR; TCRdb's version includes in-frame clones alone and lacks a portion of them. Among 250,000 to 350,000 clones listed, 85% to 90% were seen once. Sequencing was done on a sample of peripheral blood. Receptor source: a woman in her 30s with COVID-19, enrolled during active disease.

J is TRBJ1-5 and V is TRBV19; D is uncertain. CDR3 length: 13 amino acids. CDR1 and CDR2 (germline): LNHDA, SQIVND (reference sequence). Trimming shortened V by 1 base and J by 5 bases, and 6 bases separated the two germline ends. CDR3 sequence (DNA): TGTGCCAGTAGTATAGGCGGAGATCAGCCCCAGCATTTT. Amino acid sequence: CASSIGGDQPQHF.

The CDR3 protein is CATHPGRGTQYF. Written as DNA, the CDR3 is TGTGCCACCCACCCGGGGCGGGGGACCCAGTACTTC. The chain couples TRBV7-9 to TRBJ2-5; possibly TRBD2 for D (6 bases). From germline, CDR1 is SEHNR and CDR2 FQNEAQ (reference sequence). The CDR3 loop spans 12 amino acids. V was shortened by 10 bases and J by 7 bases, with 16 bases between the two germline ends. Filled out from reference TRBV7-9 and TRBJ2-5, the complete variable domain reads DTGVSQNPRHKITKRGQNVTFRCDPISEHNRLYWYRQTLGQGPEFLTYFQNEAQLEKSRLLSDRFSAERPKGSFSTLEIQRTEQGDSAMYLCATHPGRGTQYFGPGTRLLVL.

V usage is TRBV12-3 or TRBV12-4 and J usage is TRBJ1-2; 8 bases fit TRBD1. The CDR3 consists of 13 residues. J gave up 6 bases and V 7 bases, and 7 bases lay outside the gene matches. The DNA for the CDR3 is TGTGCCAGCACCCCAGGGACAGGAGATGGCTACACCTTC. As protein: CASTPGTGDGYTF.

CDR3 nucleotides: TGTGCCAGCAGCGGAACACGGGCGGGGGGCACTGAAGCTTTCTTT. Its translation is CASSGTRAGGTEAFF. This sequence joins TRBV6-5 and TRBJ1-1, with a possible D match to TRBD1 (5 bases). V lost 6 bases and J lost 4, with 18 bases in between. This CDR3 comprises 15 residues. Germline V CDR1 and CDR2: MNHEY, SVGAGI.

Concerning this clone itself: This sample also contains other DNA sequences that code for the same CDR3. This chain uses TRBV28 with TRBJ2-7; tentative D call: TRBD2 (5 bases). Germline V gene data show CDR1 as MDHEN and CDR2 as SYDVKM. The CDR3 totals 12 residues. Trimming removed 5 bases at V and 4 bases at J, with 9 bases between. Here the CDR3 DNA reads TGTGCCAGCAGTCTGGACTCTTACGAGCAGTACTTC. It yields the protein CASSLDSYEQYF.

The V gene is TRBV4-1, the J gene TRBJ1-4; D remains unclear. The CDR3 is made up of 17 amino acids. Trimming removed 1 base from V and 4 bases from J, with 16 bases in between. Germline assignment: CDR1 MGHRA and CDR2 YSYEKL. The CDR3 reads CASSQGVAGAGNEKLFF. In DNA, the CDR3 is TGCGCCAGCAGCCAAGGGGTTGCGGGTGCAGGTAATGAAAAACTGTTTTTT.

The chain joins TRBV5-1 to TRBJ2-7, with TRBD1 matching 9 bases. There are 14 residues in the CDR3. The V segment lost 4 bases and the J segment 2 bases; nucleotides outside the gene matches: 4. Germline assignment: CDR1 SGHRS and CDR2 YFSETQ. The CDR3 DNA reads TGCGCCAGCAGCCGGGACAGGGTGGCCTACGAGCAGTACTTC. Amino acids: CASSRDRVAYEQYF. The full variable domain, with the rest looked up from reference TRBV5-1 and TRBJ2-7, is KAGVTQTPRYLIKTRGQQVTLSCSPISGHRSVSWYQQTPGQGLQFLFEYFSETQRNKGNFPGRFSGRQFSNSRSEMNVSTLELGDSALYLCASSRDRVAYEQYFGPGTRLTVT.

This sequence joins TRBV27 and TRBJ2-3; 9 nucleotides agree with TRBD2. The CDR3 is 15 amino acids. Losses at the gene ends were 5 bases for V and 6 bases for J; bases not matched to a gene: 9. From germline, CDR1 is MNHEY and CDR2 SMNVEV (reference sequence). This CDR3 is CASSPLAGAGDTQYF. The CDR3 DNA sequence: TGTGCCAGCAGTCCTTTAGCGGGAGCGGGTGATACGCAGTATTTT.

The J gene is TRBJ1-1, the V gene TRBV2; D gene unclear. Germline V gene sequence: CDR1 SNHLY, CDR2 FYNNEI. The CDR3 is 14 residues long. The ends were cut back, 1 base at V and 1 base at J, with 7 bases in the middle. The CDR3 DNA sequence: TGTGCCAGCAGTGAAGGGCGGAAGAACACTGAAGCTTTCTTT. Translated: CASSEGRKNTEAFF.

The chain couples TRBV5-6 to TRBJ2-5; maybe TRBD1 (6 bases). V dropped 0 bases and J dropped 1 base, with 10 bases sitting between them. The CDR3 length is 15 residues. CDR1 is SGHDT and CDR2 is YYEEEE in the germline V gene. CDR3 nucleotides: TGTGCCAGCAGCTTGGTACGGACAGCCCAAGAGACCCAGTACTTC. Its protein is CASSLVRTAQETQYF.

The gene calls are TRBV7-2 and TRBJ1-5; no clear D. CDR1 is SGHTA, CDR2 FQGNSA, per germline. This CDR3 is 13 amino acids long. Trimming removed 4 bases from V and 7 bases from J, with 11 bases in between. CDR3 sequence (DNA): TGTGCCAGCAGCTCCGAAGCGGGACAGCCCCAGCATTTT. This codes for CASSSEAGQPQHF.

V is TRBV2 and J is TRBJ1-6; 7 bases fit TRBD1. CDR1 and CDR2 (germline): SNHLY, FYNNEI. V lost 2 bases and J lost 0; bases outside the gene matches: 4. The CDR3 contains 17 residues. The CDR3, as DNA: TGTGCCAGCAGTGAACGGGGACAGAGCTCCTATAATTCACCCCTCCACTTT. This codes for CASSERGQSSYNSPLHF. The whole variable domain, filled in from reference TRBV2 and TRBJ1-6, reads EPEVTQTPSHQVTQMGQEVILRCVPISNHLYFYWYRQILGQKVEFLVSFYNNEISEKSEIFDDQFSVERPDGSNFTLKIRSTKLEDSAMYFCASSERGQSSYNSPLHFGNGTRLTVT.

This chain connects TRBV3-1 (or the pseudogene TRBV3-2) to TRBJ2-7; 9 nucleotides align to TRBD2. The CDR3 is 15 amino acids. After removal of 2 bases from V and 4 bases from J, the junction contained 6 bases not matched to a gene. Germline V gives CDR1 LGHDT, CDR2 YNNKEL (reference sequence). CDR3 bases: TGTGCCAGCAGCCAAACGGGGCGGGAGGGGTACGAGCAGTACTTC. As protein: CASSQTGREGYEQYF.

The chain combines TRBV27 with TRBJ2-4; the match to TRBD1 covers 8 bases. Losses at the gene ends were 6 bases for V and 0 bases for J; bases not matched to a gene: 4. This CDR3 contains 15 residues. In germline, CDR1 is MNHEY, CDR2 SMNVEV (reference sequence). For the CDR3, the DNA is TGTGCCAGCAGGGGCGACAGGGGAGCCAAAAACATTCAGTACTTC. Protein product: CASRGDRGAKNIQYF.

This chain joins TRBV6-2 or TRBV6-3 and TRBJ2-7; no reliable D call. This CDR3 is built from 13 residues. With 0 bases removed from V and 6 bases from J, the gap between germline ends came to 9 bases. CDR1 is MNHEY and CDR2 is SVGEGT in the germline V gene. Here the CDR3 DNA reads TGTGCCAGCAGTTACTCGATAGTCTTCGAGCAGTACTTC. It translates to CASSYSIVFEQYF.

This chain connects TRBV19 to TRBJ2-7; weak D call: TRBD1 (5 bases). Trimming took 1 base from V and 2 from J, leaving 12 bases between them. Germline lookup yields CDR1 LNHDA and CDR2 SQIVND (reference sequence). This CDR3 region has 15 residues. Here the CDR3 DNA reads TGTGCCAGTAGTATAGCCAGGGCAAGTCCCTACGAGCAGTACTTC. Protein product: CASSIARASPYEQYF.

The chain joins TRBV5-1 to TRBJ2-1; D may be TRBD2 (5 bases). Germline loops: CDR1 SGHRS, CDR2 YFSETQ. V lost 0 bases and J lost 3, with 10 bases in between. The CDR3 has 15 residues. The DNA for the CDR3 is TGCGCCAGCAGCTTGGATCACGGGAACTACAATGAGCAGTTCTTC. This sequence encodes CASSLDHGNYNEQFF.

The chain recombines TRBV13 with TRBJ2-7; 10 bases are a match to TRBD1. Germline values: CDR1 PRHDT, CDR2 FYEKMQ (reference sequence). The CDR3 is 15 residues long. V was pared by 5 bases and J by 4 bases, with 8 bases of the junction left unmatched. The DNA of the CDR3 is TGTGCCAGCAGCCCGGGACAGGGGCTCGGATACGAGCAGTACTTC. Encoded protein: CASSPGQGLGYEQYF.

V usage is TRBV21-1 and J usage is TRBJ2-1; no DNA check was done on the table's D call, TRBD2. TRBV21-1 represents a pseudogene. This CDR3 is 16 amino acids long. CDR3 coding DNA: TGTGCCAGCAGGCGGTCGCGTAGGTGGTCCTACAATGAGCAGTTCTTC. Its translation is CASRRSRRWSYNEQFF.

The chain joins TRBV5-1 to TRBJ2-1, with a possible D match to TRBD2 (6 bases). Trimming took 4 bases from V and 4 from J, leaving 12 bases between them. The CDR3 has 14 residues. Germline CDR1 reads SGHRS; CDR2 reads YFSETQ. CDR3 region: CASSVPGLYNEQFF. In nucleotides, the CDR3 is TGCGCCAGCAGCGTCCCGGGACTTTACAATGAGCAGTTCTTC.

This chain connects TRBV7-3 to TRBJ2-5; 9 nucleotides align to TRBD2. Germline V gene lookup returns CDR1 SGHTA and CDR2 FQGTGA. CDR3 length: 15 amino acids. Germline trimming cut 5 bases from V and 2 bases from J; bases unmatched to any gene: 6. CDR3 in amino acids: CASSPRAGGQETQYF. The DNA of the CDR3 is TGTGCCAGCAGCCCGAGAGCGGGAGGTCAAGAGACCCAGTACTTC.

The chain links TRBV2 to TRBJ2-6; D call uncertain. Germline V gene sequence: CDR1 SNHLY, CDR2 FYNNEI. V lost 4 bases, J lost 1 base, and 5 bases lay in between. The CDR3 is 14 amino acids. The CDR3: CASSGLSGANVLTF. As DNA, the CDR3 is TGTGCCAGCAGTGGTTTATCTGGGGCCAACGTCCTGACTTTC. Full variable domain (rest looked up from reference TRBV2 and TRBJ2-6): EPEVTQTPSHQVTQMGQEVILRCVPISNHLYFYWYRQILGQKVEFLVSFYNNEISEKSEIFDDQFSVERPDGSNFTLKIRSTKLEDSAMYFCASSGLSGANVLTFGAGSRLTVL.

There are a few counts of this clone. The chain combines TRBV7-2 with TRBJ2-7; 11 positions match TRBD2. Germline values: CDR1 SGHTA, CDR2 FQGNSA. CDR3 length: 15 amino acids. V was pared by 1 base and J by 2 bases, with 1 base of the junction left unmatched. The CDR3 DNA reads TGTGCCAGCAGCTTAGGACTAGCGGGACCCTACGAGCAGTACTTC. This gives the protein CASSLGLAGPYEQYF.

The CDR3 region is CAWSVALAGGPGQETQYF. The CDR3 region has the DNA TGTGCCTGGAGTGTAGCTCTAGCGGGAGGCCCGGGGCAAGAGACCCAGTACTTC. This chain links TRBV30 with TRBJ2-5; 11 bases agree with TRBD2. Trimming cost V 0 bases and J 2 bases; bases outside gene matches: 11. Germline V gives CDR1 GTSNPN, CDR2 SVGIG (reference sequence). The CDR3 runs to 18 residues.